This T cell receptor (beta chain) was retrieved from a study of blood T cell repertoires in COVID-19. Turning to the study itself: Samples taken during acute and convalescent COVID-19 were collected in the United States, Italy and Spain. PBMCs, B-cell-depleted T cells, or T cells were the source of the cDNA or gDNA that made up the material.

Authors' data handling: How many nucleated cells were present was estimated from reference gene primer amplification. Produced via immunoSEQ multiplex PCR; TCRdb's table is partial and in-frame only. D and trimming were read from the DNA, whereas the V and J calls and clone size are those reported in that table. The sample includes approximately 150,000 clones, approximately 82% of them seen just once. J lost 0 bases, V lost 6 bases, and 8 bases had no gene match. Germline assignment: CDR1 ENHRY and CDR2 SYGVKD. The length of the CDR3 is 18 residues. The gene calls are TRBV10-3 and TRBJ2-7; the match to TRBD2 covers 16 bases. Sequenced material: peripheral blood. This receptor was identified in a woman between 70 and 85 years old who had recovered from COVID-19. CDR3 nucleotides: TGTGCCATCAGCGACCCGGGACTAGCGGGAGGGCCCTCCTACGAGCAGTACTTC. Translated: CAISDPGLAGGPSYEQYF.